This T cell receptor (beta chain) is from a study of blood T cell repertoires in COVID-19. The CDR3 has 15 residues. CDR1 MNHEY and CDR2 SVGAGI come from the germline V gene. Trimming pared 2 bases from V and 0 bases from J, leaving 8 bases between. TCRdb keeps only in-frame clones here, not all; method: immunoSEQ multiplex PCR. The data hold approximately 230,000 clones, with nearly 90% observed a single time. The receptor comes from a man younger than 30 with active or convalescent COVID-19. The chain is built from TRBV6-5 and TRBJ1-3, with unresolved D. Source material: peripheral blood. CDR3 in amino acids: CASSYTGSSGNTIYF. The CDR3 DNA is TGTGCCAGCAGTTACACGGGGTCCTCTGGAAACACCATATATTTT.